These 29 T cell receptor beta chains were all obtained from the same sample, sequenced in a study of STAT5B mutations in CD4+ large granular lymphocyte leukemia. Only in-frame clones appear in the TCRdb table, and some are missing; sequencing was by immunoSEQ multiplex PCR. The table shows approximately 21,000 clones, with 70% to 80% occurring only once. Sequencing was done on a sample of CD4+ T cells from blood buffy coats. The receptors originated from a human donor in good health.

V is TRBV6-1 and J is TRBJ1-1; the match to TRBD1 covers 8 bases. CDR3 length: 13 residues. V lost 7 bases to trimming and J lost 10 bases; unmatched junction nucleotides: 11. CDR1 is MNHNS and CDR2 is SASEGT in the germline V gene. The CDR3 DNA is TGTGCCAGCATTCAACTCCAGGGGGCTGGAGCTTTCTTT. Protein sequence: CASIQLQGAGAFF.

The J gene is TRBJ2-1, the V gene TRBV10-2; D not certain. Germline V CDR1 and CDR2: WSHSY, SAAADI. The CDR3 sequence is 14 residues long. V was pared by 9 bases and J by 4 bases, with 16 bases between. The CDR3 DNA reads TGCGCCAGTACAGCAAGCCTGATATACAATGAGCAGTTCTTC. The encoded protein is CASTASLIYNEQFF.

The genes are TRBV5-1 and TRBJ2-4, with TRBD2 matching 11 bases. The trim removed 7 bases at V and 6 bases at J, leaving 3 bases unmatched. Looked up from germline, CDR1 is SGHRS and CDR2 is YFSETQ. The CDR3 is 13 residues long. CDR3 in amino acids: CASSLAGGNIQYF. Written as DNA, the CDR3 is TGCGCCAGCTCCCTAGCGGGAGGAAACATTCAGTACTTC.

This sequence joins TRBV19 and TRBJ1-6; D is perhaps TRBD1 (5 bases). From germline, CDR1 is LNHDA and CDR2 SQIVND (reference sequence). V was clipped by 3 bases and J by 5 bases, with 11 bases between them. The CDR3 consists of 15 residues. The CDR3 reads CASSIGPGHNSPLHF. DNA of the CDR3: TGTGCCAGTAGTATTGGCCCGGGACATAATTCACCCCTCCACTTT.

The chain employs TRBV30 and TRBJ2-7; 9 bases align to TRBD1. The ends lost 0 bases at V and 4 bases at J; junction bases unmatched: 10. CDR1 GTSNPN and CDR2 SVGIG come from the germline V gene (reference sequence). The CDR3 covers 16 residues. The CDR3 DNA is TGTGCCTGGAGTGTACGGTGGGGACAGGGACGATACGAGCAGTACTTC. The encoded protein is CAWSVRWGQGRYEQYF. The whole variable domain, remainder taken from reference TRBV30 and TRBJ2-7, is SQTIHQWPATLVQPVGSPLSLECTVEGTSNPNLYWYRQAAGRGLQLLFYSVGIGQISSEVPQNLSASRPQDRQFILSSKKLLLSDSGFYLCAWSVRWGQGRYEQYFGPGTRLTVT.

V usage is TRBV7-2 and J usage is TRBJ2-7; D unclear. This CDR3 comprises 13 residues. Trimming stripped 0 bases from V and 1 base from J, with 4 bases between. Germline V CDR1 and CDR2: SGHTA, FQGNSA. CDR3 sequence reads: CASSLALSYEQYF. CDR3 sequence (DNA): TGTGCCAGCAGCTTAGCACTTTCCTACGAGCAGTACTTC.

This clone was seen more than once but under ten times. CDR3 loop: CASTPRYQGRWDQPQHF. Here the CDR3 DNA reads TGTGCCAGTACCCCCCGGTACCAGGGGAGGTGGGATCAGCCCCAGCATTTT. The J gene is TRBJ1-5, the V gene TRBV19, with D perhaps matching TRBD1 (6 bases). The CDR3 is 17 amino acids. Trimming shortened V by 7 bases and J by 5 bases, and 24 bases separated the two germline ends. Germline CDR1 LNHDA, CDR2 SQIVND (reference sequence).

The chain uses TRBV6-6 and TRBJ1-1; maybe TRBD1 (5 bases). Per the germline V gene, CDR1 is MNHNY and CDR2 is SVGAGI (reference sequence). The CDR3 loop spans 10 amino acids. V lost 9 bases and J 10 bases, leaving 12 bases between the germline ends. Here the CDR3 DNA reads TGTGCCAGTGGGACCGAGGTAGCTTTCTTT. Encoded protein: CASGTEVAFF.

A single count supports this clone. This chain uses TRBV10-1 with TRBJ2-5; the D gene is possibly TRBD1 (6 bases). The CDR3 extends over 14 amino acids. Germline V gene data show CDR1 as WNHNN and CDR2 as SYGVQD (reference sequence). V was cut by 3 bases and J by 2 bases, with 10 bases left in between. CDR3 residues: CASSDGGQQETQYF. The CDR3, as DNA: TGCGCCAGCAGTGATGGGGGCCAACAAGAGACCCAGTACTTC.

The CDR3 region is CASSLVLRSLAENNEQFF. CDR3 coding DNA: TGTGCCAGCAGCTTAGTTTTGAGGAGTCTAGCGGAGAACAATGAGCAGTTCTTC. The rearrangement joins TRBV7-2 to TRBJ2-1; 7 bases are a match to TRBD2. Trimming cost V 1 base and J 5 bases; bases outside gene matches: 14. The CDR3 is made up of 18 amino acids. The V gene's germline CDR1 is SGHTA and CDR2 FQGNSA.

V usage is TRBV11-3 and J usage is TRBJ1-3; D ambiguous. The length of the CDR3 is 13 residues. Trimming shortened V by 7 bases and J by 3 bases, and 10 bases separated the two germline ends. Looked up from germline, CDR1 is SGHNT and CDR2 is YENEEA. CDR3: CASTLAVGNTIYF. The CDR3 DNA follows: TGTGCCAGCACCCTAGCCGTTGGAAACACCATATATTTT.

V and J are TRBV6-6 and TRBJ1-2; maybe TRBD1 (5 bases). The V end lost 2 bases, the J end lost 4 bases, and 11 bases lay between the germline ends. Per the germline V gene, CDR1 is MNHNY and CDR2 is SVGAGI (reference sequence). The CDR3 sequence is 14 residues long. The CDR3 here is CASSYDDSSYGYTF. CDR3 nucleotides: TGTGCCAGCAGTTACGACGACAGCAGCTATGGCTACACCTTC.

V gene TRBV5-6 combines with J gene TRBJ2-5; TRBD1 might be the D (5 bases). V was cut by 7 bases and J by 3 bases, with 7 bases left in between. Germline V gene sequence: CDR1 SGHDT, CDR2 YYEEEE. This CDR3 contains 11 residues. CDR3 bases: TGTGCCAGCGGCAGGGAAGAGACCCAGTACTTC. This encodes CASGREETQYF.

This sequence joins TRBV5-8 and TRBJ2-1; D is undetermined. This CDR3 is built from 13 residues. V lost 4 bases and J 5 bases, leaving 10 bases between the germline ends. Germline V CDR1 and CDR2: SGHTS, YDEGEE. CDR3 sequence (DNA): TGTGCCAGCAGCCCGGGTTACGACAATGAGCAGTTCTTC. It translates to CASSPGYDNEQFF. The full variable domain, completed using reference TRBV5-8 and TRBJ2-1, is EAGVTQSPTHLIKTRGQQATLRCSPISGHTSVYWYQQALGLGLQFLLWYDEGEERNRGNFPPRFSGRQFPNYSSELNVNALELEDSALYLCASSPGYDNEQFFGPGTRLTVL.

V is TRBV6-6 and J is TRBJ1-2; no firm D call. The CDR3 is 15 residues long. CDR1 and CDR2 from the germline V gene are MNHNY and SVGAGI (reference sequence). V was pared by 3 bases and J by 0 bases, with 11 bases between. CDR3 in amino acids: CASSYPLRANYGYTF. The CDR3 DNA reads TGTGCCAGCAGTTATCCGCTGAGAGCTAACTATGGCTACACCTTC.

The chain couples TRBV2 to TRBJ2-7; TRBD2 matches 8 bases. Germline V gene lookup returns CDR1 SNHLY and CDR2 FYNNEI. The junction had 6 bases not matched to a gene; V was cut back by 3 bases and J by 2 bases. The CDR3 is 15 residues long. CDR3 sequence reads: CASSDLGLAPYEQYF. The CDR3 DNA is TGTGCCAGCAGTGACCTAGGACTAGCACCCTACGAGCAGTACTTC.

This rearrangement joins TRBV7-2 to TRBJ2-7, with TRBD2 as a possible D gene (5 bases). Germline CDR1 and CDR2: SGHTA and FQGNSA. The CDR3 length is 12 residues. V lost 2 bases and J 5 bases, leaving 7 bases between the germline ends. The CDR3 sequence is CASSLPGNEQYF. The CDR3 coding sequence is TGTGCCAGCAGCTTACCGGGAAACGAGCAGTACTTC.

This chain connects TRBV2 to TRBJ2-7; possibly TRBD1 for D (5 bases). Trimming removed 5 bases from V and 1 base from J, with 12 bases in between. The CDR3 totals 14 residues. The V gene's germline CDR1 is SNHLY and CDR2 FYNNEI. As DNA, the CDR3 is TGTGCCAGCAGTTCCGACAGTTTTTCCTACGAGCAGTACTTC. Translated, it gives CASSSDSFSYEQYF.

V usage is TRBV11-3 and J usage is TRBJ2-3; 8 bases are shared with TRBD2. This CDR3 comprises 18 residues. J lost 2 bases, V lost 3 bases, and 13 bases had no gene match. Per the germline V gene, CDR1 is SGHNT and CDR2 is YENEEA. CDR3 region: CASSLNLILAEHTDTQYF. The CDR3 DNA follows: TGTGCCAGCAGCTTGAATTTGATACTAGCGGAACACACAGATACGCAGTATTTT.

Only one count was recorded for this clone. The chain links TRBV2 to TRBJ2-7; TRBD2 aligns across 7 bases. The J segment lost 6 bases and the V segment lost 2 bases, leaving 10 bases of the junction unmatched. Germline values: CDR1 SNHLY, CDR2 FYNNEI. The CDR3 contains 15 residues. CDR3 sequence: CASSELGGTPAEQYF. In DNA form, the CDR3 reads TGTGCCAGCAGTGAATTGGGAGGGACCCCAGCCGAGCAGTACTTC. Based on the CDR3 plus reference TRBV2 and TRBJ2-7, the full variable domain is EPEVTQTPSHQVTQMGQEVILRCVPISNHLYFYWYRQILGQKVEFLVSFYNNEISEKSEIFDDQFSVERPDGSNFTLKIRSTKLEDSAMYFCASSELGGTPAEQYFGPGTRLTVT.

This clone was picked up a small number of times. This rearrangement joins TRBV30 to TRBJ2-2; D possibly matches TRBD1 or TRBD2 (7 bases each). The germline V gene has CDR1 GTSNPN and CDR2 SVGIG (reference sequence). The CDR3 covers 14 residues. Between the trimmed V and J ends, which lost 1 base and 7 bases, there was a span of 13 bases. CDR3 in DNA: TGTGCCTGGAGTGCCTCAGGGGGGGTCGGGGAGCTGTTTTTT. Translated, it gives CAWSASGGVGELFF.

This clone was seen only once. V is TRBV30 and J is TRBJ2-5; D may match TRBD1 or TRBD2 (7 bases each). The CDR3 has 15 residues. V was clipped by 4 bases and J by 5 bases, with 20 bases between them. CDR1 is GTSNPN and CDR2 is SVGIG in the germline V gene (reference sequence). CDR3 sequence (DNA): TGTGCCTGGACCCCCCTGGGAGCGGGACAGGAGACCCAGTACTTC. Encoded protein: CAWTPLGAGQETQYF. Combining the CDR3 with reference TRBV30 and TRBJ2-5 gives the whole variable domain SQTIHQWPATLVQPVGSPLSLECTVEGTSNPNLYWYRQAAGRGLQLLFYSVGIGQISSEVPQNLSASRPQDRQFILSSKKLLLSDSGFYLCAWTPLGAGQETQYFGPGTRLLVL.

This chain uses TRBV30 with TRBJ1-5, with 7 bases matching TRBD1. CDR1 GTSNPN and CDR2 SVGIG come from the germline V gene (reference sequence). The CDR3 runs to 14 residues. With 1 base clipped from V and 2 bases from J, the junction kept 2 bases outside the gene matches. The CDR3, as DNA: TGTGCCTGGAGTGAAGGACAGGGCAATCAGCCCCAGCATTTT. Protein: CAWSEGQGNQPQHF.

This chain connects TRBV20-1 to TRBJ1-2; no reliable D call. CDR3 length: 11 amino acids. Between the trimmed V and J ends, which lost 5 bases and 5 bases, there was a span of 9 bases. Germline V gene data show CDR1 as DFQATT and CDR2 as SNEGSKA (reference sequence). The CDR3, as DNA: TGCAGTGCTGAACACTATTATGGCTACACCTTC. Translation gives CSAEHYYGYTF.

The J gene is TRBJ1-4, the V gene TRBV5-6, with 7 positions matching TRBD1. J lost 8 bases, V lost 2 bases, and 9 bases had no gene match. Germline V gene data show CDR1 as SGHDT and CDR2 as YYEEEE. This CDR3 spans 15 amino acids. The CDR3 here is CASSLYRGPAEKLFF. The CDR3 coding sequence is TGTGCCAGCAGCTTATACAGGGGACCAGCCGAAAAACTGTTTTTT. Using reference TRBV5-6 and TRBJ1-4 for the parts outside the CDR3, the full variable domain is DAGVTQSPTHLIKTRGQQVTLRCSPKSGHDTVSWYQQALGQGPQFIFQYYEEEERQRGNFPDRFSGHQFPNYSSELNVNALLLGDSALYLCASSLYRGPAEKLFFGSGTQLSVL.

The V gene is TRBV7-6, the J gene TRBJ1-4, with 10 bases that match TRBD1. V gave up 5 bases and J gave up 3 bases; unmatched junction bases: 6. This CDR3 is 16 amino acids long. CDR1 and CDR2 (germline): SGHVS, FNYEAQ. CDR3 sequence: CASSPRQGAPNEKLFF. CDR3 DNA: TGTGCCAGCAGCCCCCGACAGGGGGCGCCTAATGAAAAACTGTTTTTT.

The chain joins TRBV19 to TRBJ1-1; 7 positions match TRBD1. Germline CDR1 LNHDA, CDR2 SQIVND (reference sequence). V dropped 7 bases and J dropped 5; count of bases not matched to a gene: 10. This CDR3 spans 14 amino acids. As DNA, the CDR3 is TGTGCCAGTACCGACAGGGTGTCTCGGACTGAAGCTTTCTTT. It translates to CASTDRVSRTEAFF.

The chain joins TRBV11-2 to TRBJ2-1; D is unclear. V lost 6 bases to trimming and J lost 0 bases, with 12 bases between them. The CDR3 covers 15 residues. Germline V gene lookup returns CDR1 SGHAT and CDR2 FQNNGV. The CDR3 spells CASSPWYSSYNEQFF. In DNA, the CDR3 is TGTGCCAGCAGTCCGTGGTATAGCTCCTACAATGAGCAGTTCTTC.

This chain connects TRBV4-1 to TRBJ2-1; 14 nucleotides line up with TRBD2. The trim removed 1 base at V and 8 bases at J, leaving 1 base unmatched. This CDR3 is built from 15 residues. Germline-derived CDR1 and CDR2 are MGHRA and YSYEKL. Here the CDR3 reads CASSQVGLAGDEQFF. The CDR3 nucleotides are TGCGCCAGCAGCCAAGTGGGACTAGCGGGAGATGAGCAGTTCTTC.